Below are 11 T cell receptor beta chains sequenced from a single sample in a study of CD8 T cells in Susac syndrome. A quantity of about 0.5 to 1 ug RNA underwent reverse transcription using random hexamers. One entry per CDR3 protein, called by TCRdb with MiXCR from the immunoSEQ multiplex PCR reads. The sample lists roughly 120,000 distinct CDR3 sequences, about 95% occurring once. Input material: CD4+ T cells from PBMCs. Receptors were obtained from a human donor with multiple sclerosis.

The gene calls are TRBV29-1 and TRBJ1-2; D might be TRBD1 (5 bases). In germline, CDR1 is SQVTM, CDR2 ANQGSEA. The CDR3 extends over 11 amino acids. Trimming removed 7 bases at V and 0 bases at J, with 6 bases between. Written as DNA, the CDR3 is TGCAGCGGGGGACCTAACTATGGCTACACCTTC. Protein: CSGGPNYGYTF.

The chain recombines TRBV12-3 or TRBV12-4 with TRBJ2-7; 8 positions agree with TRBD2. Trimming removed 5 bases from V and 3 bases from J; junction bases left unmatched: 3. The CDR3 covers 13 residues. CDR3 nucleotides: TGTGCCAGCAGTACGGGGGGGGACTACGAGCAGTACTTC. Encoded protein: CASSTGGDYEQYF.

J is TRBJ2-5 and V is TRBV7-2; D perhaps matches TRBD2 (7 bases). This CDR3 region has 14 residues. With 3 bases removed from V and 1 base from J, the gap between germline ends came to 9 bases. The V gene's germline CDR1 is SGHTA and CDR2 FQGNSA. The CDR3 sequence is CASSFRGAQETQYF. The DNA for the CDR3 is TGTGCCAGCAGCTTTCGGGGGGCCCAAGAGACCCAGTACTTC. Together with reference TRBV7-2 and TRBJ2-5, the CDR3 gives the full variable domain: GAGVSQSPSNKVTEKGKDVELRCDPISGHTALYWYRQSLGQGLEFLIYFQGNSAPDKSGLPSDRFSAERTGGSVSTLTIQRTQQEDSAVYLCASSFRGAQETQYFGPGTRLLVL.

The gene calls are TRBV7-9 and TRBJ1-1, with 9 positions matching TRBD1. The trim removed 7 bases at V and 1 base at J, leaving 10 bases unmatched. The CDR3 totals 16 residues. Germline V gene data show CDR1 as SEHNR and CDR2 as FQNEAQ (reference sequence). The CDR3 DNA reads TGTGCCAGCACCTCCCCCTGGACAGGGGAGAACACTGAAGCTTTCTTT. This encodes CASTSPWTGENTEAFF.

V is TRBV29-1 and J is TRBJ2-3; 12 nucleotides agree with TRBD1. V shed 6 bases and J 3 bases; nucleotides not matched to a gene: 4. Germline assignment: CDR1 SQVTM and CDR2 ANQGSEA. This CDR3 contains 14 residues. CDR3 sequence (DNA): TGCAGCGTAAGGGGACAGGGGGCAACAGATACGCAGTATTTT. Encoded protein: CSVRGQGATDTQYF.

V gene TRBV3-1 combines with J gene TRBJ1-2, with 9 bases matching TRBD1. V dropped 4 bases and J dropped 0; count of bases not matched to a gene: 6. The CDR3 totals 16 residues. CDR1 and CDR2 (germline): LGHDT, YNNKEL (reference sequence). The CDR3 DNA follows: TGTGCCAGCAGCCTGGACAGGGGACTGACTAACTATGGCTACACCTTC. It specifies CASSLDRGLTNYGYTF.

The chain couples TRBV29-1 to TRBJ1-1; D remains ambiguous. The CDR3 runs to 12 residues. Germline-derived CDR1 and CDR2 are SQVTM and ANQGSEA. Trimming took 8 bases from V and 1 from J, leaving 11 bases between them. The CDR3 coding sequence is TGCAGCACGGGGATGCCGAACACTGAAGCTTTCTTT. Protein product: CSTGMPNTEAFF.

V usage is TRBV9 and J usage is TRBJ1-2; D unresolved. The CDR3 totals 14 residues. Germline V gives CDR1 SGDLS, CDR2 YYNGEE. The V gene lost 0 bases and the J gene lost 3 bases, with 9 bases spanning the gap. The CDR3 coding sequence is TGTGCCAGCAGCGTAGCCGGTCAGTACTATGGCTACACCTTC. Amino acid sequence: CASSVAGQYYGYTF.

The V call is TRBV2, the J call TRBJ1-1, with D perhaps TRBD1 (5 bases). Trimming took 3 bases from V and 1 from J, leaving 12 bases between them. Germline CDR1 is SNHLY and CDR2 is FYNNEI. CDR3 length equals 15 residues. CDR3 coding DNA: TGTGCCAGCAGTGATTGGGGCAGGGAGAACACTGAAGCTTTCTTT. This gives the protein CASSDWGRENTEAFF. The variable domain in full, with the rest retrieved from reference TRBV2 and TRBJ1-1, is EPEVTQTPSHQVTQMGQEVILRCVPISNHLYFYWYRQILGQKVEFLVSFYNNEISEKSEIFDDQFSVERPDGSNFTLKIRSTKLEDSAMYFCASSDWGRENTEAFFGQGTRLTVV.

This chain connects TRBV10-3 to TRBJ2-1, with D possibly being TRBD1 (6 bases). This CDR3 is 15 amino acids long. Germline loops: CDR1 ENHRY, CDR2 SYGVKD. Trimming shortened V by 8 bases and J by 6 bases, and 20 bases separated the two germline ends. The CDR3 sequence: CAILGVRGGRNEQFF. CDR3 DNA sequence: TGTGCCATCCTTGGGGTCAGGGGTGGACGCAATGAGCAGTTCTTC.

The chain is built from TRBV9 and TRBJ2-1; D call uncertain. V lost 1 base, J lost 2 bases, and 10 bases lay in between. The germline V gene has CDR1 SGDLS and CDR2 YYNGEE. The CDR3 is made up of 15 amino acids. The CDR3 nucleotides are TGTGCCAGCAGCGTAAGAGGACCTACCTACAATGAGCAGTTCTTC. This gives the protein CASSVRGPTYNEQFF.